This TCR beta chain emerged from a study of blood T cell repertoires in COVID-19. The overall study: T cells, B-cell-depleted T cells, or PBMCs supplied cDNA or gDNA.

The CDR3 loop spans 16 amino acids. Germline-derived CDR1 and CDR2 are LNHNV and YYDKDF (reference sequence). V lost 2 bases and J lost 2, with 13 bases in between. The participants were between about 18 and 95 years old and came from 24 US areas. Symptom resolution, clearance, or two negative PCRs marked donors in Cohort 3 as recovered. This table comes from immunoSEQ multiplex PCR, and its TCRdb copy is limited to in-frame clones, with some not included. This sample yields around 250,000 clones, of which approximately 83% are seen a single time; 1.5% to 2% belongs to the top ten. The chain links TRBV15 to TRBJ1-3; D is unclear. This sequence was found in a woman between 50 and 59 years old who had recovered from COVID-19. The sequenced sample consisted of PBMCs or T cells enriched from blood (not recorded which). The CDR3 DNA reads TGTGCCACCAGCAGACTACGGGGAGGCACTGGAAACACCATATATTTT. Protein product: CATSRLRGGTGNTIYF.